The 15 T cell receptor beta chains below were found in one sample sequenced in a study of post-analysis software for immune sequencing data. cDNA libraries for TCR beta contained unique molecular identifiers. TCRdb reprocessed the PCR reads with MiXCR, giving one entry per CDR3 protein. Of hundreds of thousands of distinct CDR3 sequences listed, about 50% are singletons. Which antigens these TCRs recognize remains unknown. Whole-study results and caveats: About five TRBV segments were more frequent in patients than controls; TRBV5-6, TRBV5-1 and TRBV20-1 belonged to this group.

What was sequenced was blood. The receptors stem from a girl aged 10-17 years with multiple sclerosis.

This clonotype has more than one count but fewer than ten. This chain joins TRBV6-4 and TRBJ2-1, with 11 positions matching TRBD2. CDR1 is MRHNA, CDR2 SNTAGT, per germline. The CDR3 loop spans 15 amino acids. Trimming at V came to 6 bases and at J to 9 bases, leaving 10 bases not matched to a gene. Written as DNA, the CDR3 is TGTGCCAGCAGAGGAACTAGCGGGAGTAGTTCTGAGCAGTTCTTC. As protein: CASRGTSGSSSEQFF.

The rearrangement links TRBV6-5 to TRBJ1-2; D unresolved. Trimming left V 8 bases short and J 5 bases short, with 12 bases between. The germline V gene has CDR1 MNHEY and CDR2 SVGAGI. This CDR3 is built from 12 residues. The CDR3 reads CASGSAPYGYTF. CDR3 coding DNA: TGTGCCAGCGGCAGCGCCCCTTATGGCTACACCTTC.

This clonotype was seen a few times. This rearrangement joins TRBV27 to TRBJ2-5; 9 nucleotides agree with TRBD1. V gave up 3 bases and J gave up 5 bases; unmatched junction bases: 7. Germline assignment: CDR1 MNHEY and CDR2 SMNVEV (reference sequence). CDR3 length: 15 amino acids. The CDR3 DNA reads TGTGCCAGCAGTTTGTGGACAGGGGATGGGGAGACCCAGTACTTC. This gives the protein CASSLWTGDGETQYF.

This chain uses TRBV7-9 with TRBJ2-5; the match to TRBD1 covers 7 bases. The CDR3 runs to 15 residues. Germline trimming cut 6 bases from V and 7 bases from J; bases unmatched to any gene: 14. CDR1 is SEHNR, CDR2 FQNEAQ, per germline (reference sequence). The CDR3 region has the DNA TGTGCCAGCAGTAACAGACGGGACAGCTCAGGGACCCAGTACTTC. Amino acids: CASSNRRDSSGTQYF.

V usage is TRBV29-1 and J usage is TRBJ2-7, with TRBD2 identical over 13 bases. Trimming removed 6 bases from V and 4 bases from J; junction bases left unmatched: 3. The CDR3 extends over 13 amino acids. Germline V gives CDR1 SQVTM, CDR2 ANQGSEA. This CDR3 is CSVTSGRVYEQYF. The CDR3 region has the DNA TGCAGCGTAACTAGCGGGAGGGTATACGAGCAGTACTTC.

In this sample, this clonotype turned up a few times. The V and J genes are TRBV25-1 and TRBJ1-6; D ambiguous. This CDR3 region has 13 residues. Trimming removed 0 bases at V and 7 bases at J, with 4 bases between. Germline V gives CDR1 MGHDK, CDR2 SYGVNS. The CDR3 spells CASSEYENSPLHF. The CDR3 coding sequence is TGTGCCAGCAGTGAATATGAGAATTCACCCCTCCACTTT.

The rearrangement links TRBV12-3 or TRBV12-4 to TRBJ2-3; 7 bases align to TRBD2. V shed 5 bases and J 6 bases; nucleotides not matched to a gene: 11. CDR3 length: 15 amino acids. CDR3 nucleotide sequence: TGTGCCAGCAGTCCACTTGGGGGAGGGCCGGATACGCAGTATTTT. This translates into CASSPLGGGPDTQYF.

The genes are TRBV29-1 and TRBJ2-5; D remains unclear. This CDR3 contains 12 residues. Trimming removed 7 bases at V and 5 bases at J, with 14 bases between. Germline V gene lookup returns CDR1 SQVTM and CDR2 ANQGSEA. For the CDR3, the DNA is TGCAGCGGTGGACGGTCCGGCGAGACCCAGTACTTC. Protein product: CSGGRSGETQYF.

V is TRBV7-3 and J is TRBJ2-5; D may be TRBD2 (5 bases). Germline V gene lookup returns CDR1 SGHTA and CDR2 FQGTGA. V was clipped by 1 base and J by 0 bases, with 12 bases between them. The CDR3 has 16 residues. CDR3 in amino acids: CASSLNPAANQETQYF. The CDR3, as DNA: TGTGCCAGCAGCTTAAATCCAGCGGCAAACCAAGAGACCCAGTACTTC. The whole variable domain, filled in from reference TRBV7-3 and TRBJ2-5, reads GAGVSQTPSNKVTEKGKYVELRCDPISGHTALYWYRQSLGQGPEFLIYFQGTGAADDSGLPNDRFFAVRPEGSVSTLKIQRTERGDSAVYLCASSLNPAANQETQYFGPGTRLLVL.

The chain has TRBV5-1 and TRBJ2-7, with D perhaps given as TRBD1 or TRBD2 (5 bases each). Germline V gene data show CDR1 as SGHRS and CDR2 as YFSETQ. The CDR3 is 16 amino acids. Between the trimmed V and J ends, which lost 3 bases and 4 bases, there was a span of 20 bases. CDR3 amino acids: CASSSGNTGTVYEQYF. CDR3 coding DNA: TGCGCCAGCAGCTCCGGAAATACCGGGACCGTTTACGAGCAGTACTTC.

The chain carries TRBV10-3 and TRBJ2-5; D gene unclear. V dropped 8 bases and J dropped 4 bases, with 17 bases sitting between them. This CDR3 has 14 residues. Germline values: CDR1 ENHRY, CDR2 SYGVKD. The CDR3 DNA reads as TGTGCCATCGGCCCCGGGCCCCCTCGAGAGACCCAGTACTTC. Translating gives CAIGPGPPRETQYF.

CDR3 loop: CSASREDTQYF. CDR3 DNA: TGCAGTGCTAGTAGAGAAGACACGCAGTATTTT. The chain combines TRBV20-1 with TRBJ2-3; D gene uncertain. Germline V gene lookup returns CDR1 DFQATT and CDR2 SNEGSKA (reference sequence). V dropped 3 bases and J dropped 9 bases, with 10 bases sitting between them. The CDR3 spans 11 residues.

J is TRBJ2-1 and V is TRBV2; 15 positions match TRBD2. Germline loops: CDR1 SNHLY, CDR2 FYNNEI. V shed 6 bases and J 0 bases; nucleotides not matched to a gene: 9. This CDR3 has 19 residues. CDR3 nucleotide sequence: TGTGCCAGCAGGTCCCTTGGACTAGCGGGAGGGAGCTCCTACAATGAGCAGTTCTTC. Translating gives CASRSLGLAGGSSYNEQFF. Supplemented by reference TRBV2 and TRBJ2-1, the full variable domain reads EPEVTQTPSHQVTQMGQEVILRCVPISNHLYFYWYRQILGQKVEFLVSFYNNEISEKSEIFDDQFSVERPDGSNFTLKIRSTKLEDSAMYFCASRSLGLAGGSSYNEQFFGPGTRLTVL.

The chain combines TRBV7-6 with TRBJ2-7; the D is unclear. Trimming shortened V by 2 bases and J by 6 bases, and 14 bases separated the two germline ends. The CDR3 sequence is 14 residues long. Germline CDR1 is SGHVS and CDR2 is FNYEAQ. In DNA, the CDR3 is TGTGCCAGCAGCTTAACGACGAGTAGCTTCGAGCAGTACTTC. Residues: CASSLTTSSFEQYF.

This chain connects TRBV24-1 to TRBJ2-1; 9 positions agree with TRBD2. The germline V gene encodes CDR1 KGHDR and CDR2 SFDVKD. Germline trimming cut 3 bases from V and 5 bases from J; bases unmatched to any gene: 4. CDR3 size: 15 residues. CDR3 loop: CATSDIAGANNEQFF. The CDR3 DNA reads TGTGCCACCAGTGATATAGCGGGGGCCAACAATGAGCAGTTCTTC.